The 9 T cell receptor beta chains below were found in one sample sequenced in a study of control samples from healthy donors and cancer patients. This table comes from immunoSEQ multiplex PCR, and its TCRdb copy is limited to in-frame clones, with some not included. This table has some 130,000 clones, about 92% appearing once. The sequenced material came from PBMCs. These receptors came from a man in his forties or fifties with head and neck cancer.

Comments on this clone: This sample includes further DNA sequences coding for the same CDR3. The V and J genes are TRBV3-1 (or the pseudogene TRBV3-2) and TRBJ1-1; TRBD1 agrees at 9 bases. Germline loops: CDR1 LGHDT, CDR2 YNNKEL (reference sequence). The length of the CDR3 is 14 residues. V shed 4 bases, J shed 4 bases, and the junction held 4 bases outside the gene matches. The CDR3 loop is CASSPGQGGTEAFF. The CDR3 DNA sequence: TGTGCCAGCAGCCCGGGACAGGGAGGCACTGAAGCTTTCTTT.

The chain carries TRBV3-1 (or the pseudogene TRBV3-2) and TRBJ2-3; D remains ambiguous. Germline V lookup: CDR1 LGHDT, CDR2 YNNKEL (reference sequence). Trimming took off 1 base at V and 3 bases at J, with 2 bases between the two ends. CDR3 length equals 12 residues. Here the CDR3 DNA reads TGTGCCAGCAGCCAAGGGACAGATACGCAGTATTTT. Translation: CASSQGTDTQYF.

This chain connects TRBV30 to TRBJ2-2, with 10 bases that match TRBD2. With V trimmed by 2 bases and J by 3 bases, 3 bases remained unmatched. Germline loops: CDR1 GTSNPN, CDR2 SVGIG (reference sequence). This CDR3 has 15 amino acids. The CDR3 here is CAWSRSGGDTGELFF. The DNA of the CDR3 is TGTGCCTGGAGTCGGAGCGGGGGGGACACCGGGGAGCTGTTTTTT.

J is TRBJ1-1 and V is TRBV6-4; D ambiguous. CDR3 length equals 14 residues. The V gene lost 8 bases and the J gene lost 4 bases, with 17 bases spanning the gap. The germline gives CDR1 MRHNA, CDR2 SNTAGT. CDR3 region: CASSRSTASTEAFF. The CDR3 bases are TGTGCCAGCTCCCGTTCCACAGCTAGCACTGAAGCTTTCTTT.

The chain recombines TRBV27 with TRBJ1-6; D unresolved. Germline lookup yields CDR1 MNHEY and CDR2 SMNVEV (reference sequence). The V and J ends lost 3 bases and 9 bases respectively, with 12 bases between them. There are 14 residues in the CDR3. The CDR3 is CASSFGSGGSPLHF. CDR3 DNA: TGTGCCAGCAGTTTTGGGTCAGGCGGTTCACCCCTCCACTTT.

CDR3 nucleotides: TGTGCCAGCAGCCCCGGGACAAAAGGAAACACCATATATTTT. Translation gives CASSPGTKGNTIYF. The gene calls are TRBV6-6 and TRBJ1-3, with a weak D call TRBD1 (6 bases). Germline V CDR1 and CDR2: MNHNY, SVGAGI (reference sequence). Trimming removed 6 bases from V and 4 bases from J, with 13 bases in between. CDR3 length: 14 amino acids.

V gene TRBV19 combines with J gene TRBJ2-2; perhaps TRBD1 as D (7 bases). This CDR3 is 16 amino acids long. Germline V gene data show CDR1 as LNHDA and CDR2 as SQIVND (reference sequence). V gave up 5 bases and J gave up 7 bases, with 20 bases separating them. CDR3 sequence: CASSPYATGRSGELFF. Written as DNA, the CDR3 is TGTGCCAGTAGTCCTTATGCGACAGGGAGGAGCGGGGAGCTGTTTTTT.

This chain uses TRBV12-5 with TRBJ1-5, with no clear D. The V end lost 3 bases, the J end lost 2 bases, and 8 bases lay between the germline ends. The CDR3 is 14 residues long. CDR1 is LGHNT and CDR2 is FRNRAP in the germline V gene. CDR3 sequence reads: CASGFGRGNQPQHF. CDR3 sequence (DNA): TGTGCTAGTGGTTTTGGAAGAGGCAATCAGCCCCAGCATTTT.

The genes are TRBV6-5 and TRBJ2-7; D possibly uses TRBD1 or TRBD2 (6 bases each). Trimming cost V 3 bases and J 0 bases, with 12 bases left between them. This CDR3 is 15 amino acids long. Germline V gene sequence: CDR1 MNHEY, CDR2 SVGAGI. CDR3 DNA sequence: TGTGCCAGCAGTTATACGGGGGCCAGCTCCTACGAGCAGTACTTC. Translated, it gives CASSYTGASSYEQYF.